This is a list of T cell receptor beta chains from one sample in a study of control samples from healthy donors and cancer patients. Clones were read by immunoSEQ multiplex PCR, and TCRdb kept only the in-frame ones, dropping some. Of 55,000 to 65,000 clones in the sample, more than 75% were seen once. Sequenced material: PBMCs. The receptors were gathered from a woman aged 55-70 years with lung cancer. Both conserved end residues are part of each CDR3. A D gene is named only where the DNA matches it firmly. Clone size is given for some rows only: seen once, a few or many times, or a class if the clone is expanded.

CDR3aa: CASSLDRGYAEQYF; CDR3nt: TGTGCCAGCAGCTTAGACAGGGGGTATGCCGAGCAGTACTTC; d_gene: TRBD1; abundance: -; v_gene: TRBV7-8; j_gene: TRBJ2-7
CDR3aa: CASSLLSGSSTDTQYF; CDR3nt: TGTGCCAGCAGCCTTTTAAGCGGGAGTTCAACAGATACGCAGTATTTT; d_gene: TRBD2; abundance: -; v_gene: TRBV3-1/TRBV3-2; j_gene: TRBJ2-3
CDR3aa: CASGQGNTEAFF; CDR3nt: TGTGCCAGCGGGCAGGGGAACACTGAAGCTTTCTTT; d_gene: -; abundance: -; v_gene: TRBV2; j_gene: TRBJ1-1
CDR3aa: CATSDFQRSSYNEQFF; CDR3nt: TGTGCCACCAGTGATTTCCAGCGGAGCTCCTACAATGAGCAGTTCTTC; d_gene: -; abundance: -; v_gene: TRBV24-1; j_gene: TRBJ2-1
CDR3aa: CAISSGGAADTQYF; CDR3nt: TGTGCCATCAGTAGCGGGGGGGCTGCAGATACGCAGTATTTT; d_gene: TRBD2; abundance: few; v_gene: TRBV10-3; j_gene: TRBJ2-3
CDR3aa: CASSLDTYTEAFF; CDR3nt: TGTGCCAGCAGCCTGGACACTTACACTGAAGCTTTCTTT; d_gene: -; abundance: once; v_gene: TRBV5-8; j_gene: TRBJ1-1
CDR3aa: CASSIGPGPASGYTF; CDR3nt: TGTGCCAGTAGTATAGGTCCGGGACCGGCGTCGGGCTACACCTTC; d_gene: -; abundance: -; v_gene: TRBV19; j_gene: TRBJ1-2
CDR3aa: CASSRPPGGQFF; CDR3nt: TGTGCCAGCAGTCGCCCCCCGGGGGGGCAGTTCTTC; d_gene: TRBD2; abundance: once; v_gene: TRBV5-5; j_gene: TRBJ2-1
CDR3aa: CSVARGEGYYGYTF; CDR3nt: TGCAGCGTCGCGAGGGGCGAGGGATACTATGGCTACACCTTC; d_gene: -; abundance: -; v_gene: TRBV29-1; j_gene: TRBJ1-2
CDR3aa: CSVEVPGQGASNYGYTF; CDR3nt: TGCAGCGTTGAAGTCCCCGGACAGGGGGCCTCTAACTATGGCTACACCTTC; d_gene: TRBD1; abundance: -; v_gene: TRBV29-1; j_gene: TRBJ1-2
CDR3aa: CASSHRDSVWPQHF; CDR3nt: TGTGCCAGCAGTCACCGTGATAGTGTTTGGCCCCAGCATTTT; d_gene: -; abundance: -; v_gene: TRBV6-5; j_gene: TRBJ1-5
CDR3aa: CASSDGQYTEAFF; CDR3nt: TGTGCCAGCAGTGACGGACAGTACACTGAAGCTTTCTTT; d_gene: -; abundance: -; v_gene: TRBV6-1; j_gene: TRBJ1-1
CDR3aa: CASSVIGRGSYNEQFF; CDR3nt: TGTGCCAGCAGCGTAATCGGGAGAGGCTCCTACAATGAGCAGTTCTTC; d_gene: -; abundance: -; v_gene: TRBV9; j_gene: TRBJ2-1
CDR3aa: CASSQSSGANVLTF; CDR3nt: TGTGCCAGCTCCCAGAGCTCTGGGGCCAACGTCCTGACTTTC; d_gene: -; abundance: -; v_gene: TRBV18; j_gene: TRBJ2-6
CDR3aa: CASSHSSGGDEQFF; CDR3nt: TGCGCCAGCAGCCATTCTAGCGGTGGAGATGAGCAGTTCTTC; d_gene: TRBD2; abundance: -; v_gene: TRBV5-1; j_gene: TRBJ2-1
CDR3aa: CSASGFLRNQPQHF; CDR3nt: TGCAGTGCTAGTGGGTTCCTACGAAATCAGCCCCAGCATTTT; d_gene: -; abundance: few; v_gene: TRBV20-1; j_gene: TRBJ1-5
CDR3aa: CASSEESGGTEAFF; CDR3nt: TGTGCCAGCAGTGAAGAATCGGGAGGGACTGAAGCTTTCTTT; d_gene: -; abundance: -; v_gene: TRBV2; j_gene: TRBJ1-1
CDR3aa: CASSSMGASYEQYF; CDR3nt: TGTGCCAGCAGCTCTATGGGGGCCTCCTACGAGCAGTACTTC; d_gene: -; abundance: -; v_gene: TRBV11-2; j_gene: TRBJ2-7
CDR3aa: CASSFTGGRTEAFF; CDR3nt: TGTGCCAGCAGTTTTACAGGGGGTAGGACTGAAGCTTTCTTT; d_gene: TRBD1; abundance: few; v_gene: TRBV28; j_gene: TRBJ1-1
CDR3aa: CASTNDYRDSNEKLFF; CDR3nt: TGTGCCAGTACCAACGATTACCGGGACAGTAATGAAAAACTGTTTTTT; d_gene: TRBD1; abundance: -; v_gene: TRBV19; j_gene: TRBJ1-4
CDR3aa: CASRKLPPDRGIPPVAGGRNEQFF; CDR3nt: TGTGCCAGCAGGAAACTACCACCGGACAGGGGGATTCCCCCTGTAGCGGGAGGACGCAATGAGCAGTTCTTC; d_gene: -; abundance: once; v_gene: TRBV2; j_gene: TRBJ2-1
CDR3aa: CASSRDGENSPLHF; CDR3nt: TGTGCCAGCTCCCGGGACGGTGAAAATTCACCCCTCCACTTT; d_gene: -; abundance: -; v_gene: TRBV27; j_gene: TRBJ1-6
CDR3aa: CASSQTGTGANQPQHF; CDR3nt: TGTGCCAGCAGCCAAACCGGGACAGGGGCCAATCAGCCCCAGCATTTT; d_gene: TRBD1; abundance: -; v_gene: TRBV3-1/TRBV3-2; j_gene: TRBJ1-5
CDR3aa: CASSVATGRGGEKLFF; CDR3nt: TGTGCCAGCAGCGTAGCTACGGGCAGGGGAGGGGAAAAACTGTTTTTT; d_gene: -; abundance: -; v_gene: TRBV9; j_gene: TRBJ1-4
CDR3aa: CASSRSGTGAYEQYF; CDR3nt: TGTGCCAGCAGTCGTTCCGGGACAGGGGCATACGAGCAGTACTTC; d_gene: TRBD1; abundance: few; v_gene: TRBV6-5; j_gene: TRBJ2-7
CDR3aa: CASSLFGLAVTEQYF; CDR3nt: TGCGCCAGCAGCCTATTCGGACTAGCGGTTACCGAGCAGTACTTC; d_gene: TRBD2; abundance: -; v_gene: TRBV4-1; j_gene: TRBJ2-7
CDR3aa: CASSERGEQYF; CDR3nt: TGTGCCAGCAGTGAACGTGGCGAGCAGTACTTC; d_gene: -; abundance: -; v_gene: TRBV6-1; j_gene: TRBJ2-7
CDR3aa: CASTDDSYNEQFF; CDR3nt: TGTGCCAGCACCGACGACTCCTACAATGAGCAGTTCTTC; d_gene: -; abundance: -; v_gene: TRBV6-1; j_gene: TRBJ2-1
CDR3aa: CASSLARTGRYEQYF; CDR3nt: TGTGCCAGCAGCTTAGCGAGGACAGGGCGCTACGAGCAGTACTTC; d_gene: TRBD1; abundance: -; v_gene: TRBV7-8; j_gene: TRBJ2-7
CDR3aa: CASSQTGDNTEAFF; CDR3nt: TGTGCCAGCAGCCAAACAGGAGATAACACTGAAGCTTTCTTT; d_gene: -; abundance: -; v_gene: TRBV3-1/TRBV3-2; j_gene: TRBJ1-1
CDR3aa: CASSDQAWSNQPQHF; CDR3nt: TGTGCCAGCAGTGACCAGGCGTGGAGCAATCAGCCCCAGCATTTT; d_gene: -; abundance: medium-sized; v_gene: TRBV2; j_gene: TRBJ1-5
CDR3aa: CASSFSEGDEQFF; CDR3nt: TGTGCCAGCAGTTTTTCGGAGGGGGATGAGCAGTTCTTC; d_gene: -; abundance: -; v_gene: TRBV12-3/TRBV12-4; j_gene: TRBJ2-1
CDR3aa: CASSRAGGTTGELFF; CDR3nt: TGTGCCAGCAGCCGGGCAGGGGGGACCACCGGGGAGCTGTTTTTT; d_gene: -; abundance: -; v_gene: TRBV7-9; j_gene: TRBJ2-2
CDR3aa: CASWGGRAREQFF; CDR3nt: TGTGCCAGTTGGGGCGGGAGGGCCAGAGAGCAGTTCTTC; d_gene: TRBD2; abundance: -; v_gene: TRBV19; j_gene: TRBJ2-1
CDR3aa: CATRRSGNTIYF; CDR3nt: TGTGCTACGAGGCGCTCTGGAAACACCATATATTTT; d_gene: -; abundance: -; v_gene: TRBV19; j_gene: TRBJ1-3
CDR3aa: CASSVGALGEAEKLFF; CDR3nt: TGTGCCAGCAGCGTAGGGGCCCTCGGTGAGGCTGAAAAACTGTTTTTT; d_gene: -; abundance: once; v_gene: TRBV9; j_gene: TRBJ1-4
CDR3aa: CASSVGLAEYNEQFF; CDR3nt: TGTGCCAGCAGCGTAGGACTAGCGGAATACAATGAGCAGTTCTTC; d_gene: TRBD2; abundance: -; v_gene: TRBV9; j_gene: TRBJ2-1
CDR3aa: CASSLVGSEVDGYTF; CDR3nt: TGCGCCAGCAGCTTGGTGGGGTCGGAGGTTGATGGCTACACCTTC; d_gene: -; abundance: -; v_gene: TRBV5-1; j_gene: TRBJ1-2
CDR3aa: CASSFGWAGYNSPLHF; CDR3nt: TGTGCCAGCAGCTTTGGGTGGGCAGGCTATAATTCACCCCTCCACTTT; d_gene: -; abundance: -; v_gene: TRBV11-2; j_gene: TRBJ1-6
CDR3aa: CASRGGPSGAYYEQYF; CDR3nt: TGTGCCAGCAGGGGAGGTCCAAGCGGAGCCTACTACGAGCAGTACTTC; d_gene: -; abundance: -; v_gene: TRBV3-1/TRBV3-2; j_gene: TRBJ2-7
CDR3aa: CASSSPGLAGGVEQYF; CDR3nt: TGTGCCAGCAGTTCCCCGGGACTAGCGGGAGGGGTCGAGCAGTACTTC; d_gene: TRBD2; abundance: -; v_gene: TRBV28; j_gene: TRBJ2-7
CDR3aa: CASSLTKGGGTDEQYF; CDR3nt: TGTGCCAGCAGTTTAACCAAAGGGGGGGGGACGGACGAGCAGTACTTC; d_gene: -; abundance: -; v_gene: TRBV28; j_gene: TRBJ2-7
CDR3aa: CSVGMGQGYTEAFF; CDR3nt: TGCAGCGTTGGGATGGGACAGGGCTACACTGAAGCTTTCTTT; d_gene: TRBD1; abundance: medium-sized; v_gene: TRBV29-1; j_gene: TRBJ1-1
CDR3aa: CASSPPSRSSGNTIYF; CDR3nt: TGTGCCAGCTCACCACCGTCCAGGAGCTCTGGAAACACCATATATTTT; d_gene: -; abundance: few; v_gene: TRBV18; j_gene: TRBJ1-3
CDR3aa: CASSLPGGGVHF; CDR3nt: TGTGCCAGCAGTTTACCAGGGGGGGGAGTCCACTTT; d_gene: TRBD1; abundance: -; v_gene: TRBV12-3/TRBV12-4; j_gene: TRBJ1-6
CDR3aa: CASRHTSVETQYF; CDR3nt: TGTGCCAGCAGACACACTAGCGTGGAGACCCAGTACTTC; d_gene: TRBD2; abundance: once; v_gene: TRBV12-3/TRBV12-4; j_gene: TRBJ2-5